Each of the 7 T cell receptor beta chains below was sequenced from the same sample in a study of cytomegalovirus exposure and HLA in healthy donors. Assay used: immunoSEQ multiplex PCR; TCRdb lists only in-frame clones, some missing. This table holds 130,000 to 150,000 clones, 85% to 90% found once. What was sequenced was PBMCs. Receptors originate from a woman between 18 and 29 years old in good health and CMV-seropositive.

This clone was observed at least ten times. The chain uses TRBV10-3 and TRBJ1-1; D not certain. The CDR3 is 16 residues long. Germline V gene lookup returns CDR1 ENHRY and CDR2 SYGVKD. Deletions cut 2 bases from V and 1 base from J, with 14 bases between. The CDR3 loop is CAISEGGSGKNTEAFF. The CDR3 DNA is TGTGCCATCAGTGAGGGCGGGAGCGGGAAGAACACTGAAGCTTTCTTT.

The chain uses TRBV19 and TRBJ1-5; 8 bases map to TRBD1. CDR3 length: 16 amino acids. The junction had 11 bases not matched to a gene; V was cut back by 3 bases and J by 7 bases. CDR1 and CDR2 (germline): LNHDA, SQIVND (reference sequence). The CDR3 DNA follows: TGTGCCAGTAGTATCGCCGTCGACAGGGGAGGACAGCCCCAGCATTTT. Translating gives CASSIAVDRGGQPQHF. Full variable domain (missing parts from reference TRBV19 and TRBJ1-5): DGGITQSPKYLFRKEGQNVTLSCEQNLNHDAMYWYRQDPGQGLRLIYYSQIVNDFQKGDIAEGYSVSREKKESFPLTVTSAQKNPTAFYLCASSIAVDRGGQPQHFGDGTRLSIL.

The rearrangement joins TRBV4-3 to TRBJ1-6; maybe TRBD1 (5 bases). Germline V gene sequence: CDR1 LGHNA, CDR2 YSLEER. This CDR3 has 14 residues. Deletions cut 2 bases from V and 5 bases from J, with 7 bases between. The CDR3 sequence is CASSQQGNNSPLHF. The CDR3 DNA reads as TGCGCCAGCAGCCAACAGGGCAATAATTCACCCCTCCACTTT.

This chain connects TRBV27 to TRBJ1-5; D possibly corresponds to TRBD1 (5 bases). This CDR3 is 15 amino acids long. Germline V gene data show CDR1 as MNHEY and CDR2 as SMNVEV (reference sequence). V was cut by 6 bases and J by 0 bases, with 12 bases left in between. CDR3 amino acids: CASSPRGNSNQPQHF. In DNA form, the CDR3 reads TGTGCCAGCAGCCCCCGGGGGAATAGCAATCAGCCCCAGCATTTT.

The rearrangement uses TRBV5-1 and TRBJ2-1, with TRBD2 matching over 8 bases. The CDR3 runs to 15 residues. The V gene's germline CDR1 is SGHRS and CDR2 YFSETQ. V was clipped by 0 bases and J by 4 bases; unmatched bases: 3. The CDR3: CASSLERGSYNEQFF. The CDR3 DNA reads TGCGCCAGCAGCTTGGAGCGGGGGTCATACAATGAGCAGTTCTTC. Full variable domain (missing parts from reference TRBV5-1 and TRBJ2-1): KAGVTQTPRYLIKTRGQQVTLSCSPISGHRSVSWYQQTPGQGLQFLFEYFSETQRNKGNFPGRFSGRQFSNSRSEMNVSTLELGDSALYLCASSLERGSYNEQFFGPGTRLTVL.

This clone was picked up one time. V and J are TRBV4-3 and TRBJ2-7, with 9 positions matching TRBD1. The V segment lost 0 bases and the J segment 7 bases; nucleotides outside the gene matches: 13. Looked up from germline, CDR1 is LGHNA and CDR2 is YSLEER. The CDR3 spans 17 residues. CDR3 DNA sequence: TGCGCCAGCAGCCAAGATTTTGGGACAGGGAGTTTCCCAGAGCAGTACTTC. This sequence encodes CASSQDFGTGSFPEQYF.

This chain links TRBV7-9 with TRBJ2-2, with D uncertain. Per germline, CDR1 SEHNR and CDR2 FQNEAQ (reference sequence). CDR3 length equals 13 residues. V lost 4 bases to trimming and J lost 1 base, with 4 bases between them. Written as DNA, the CDR3 is TGTGCCAGCAGCTCAGTGAACACCGGGGAGCTGTTTTTT. It codes for CASSSVNTGELFF.